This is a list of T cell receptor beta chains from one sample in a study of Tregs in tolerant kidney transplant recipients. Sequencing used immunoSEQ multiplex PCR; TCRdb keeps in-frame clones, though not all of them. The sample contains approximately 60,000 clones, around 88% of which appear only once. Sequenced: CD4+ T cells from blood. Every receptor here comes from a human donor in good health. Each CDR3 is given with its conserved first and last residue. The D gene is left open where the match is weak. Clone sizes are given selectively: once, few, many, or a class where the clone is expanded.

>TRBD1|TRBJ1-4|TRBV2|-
TGTGCCAGCGCCACCTATGGGGGACAGAGTAATGAAAAACTGTTTTTT
CASATYGGQSNEKLFF
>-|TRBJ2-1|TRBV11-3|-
TGTGCCAGCAGCGCTCGGTGGGGTATTGAGCAGTTCTTC
CASSARWGIEQFF
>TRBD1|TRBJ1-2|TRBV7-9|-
TGTGCCAGCAGCTTGGGACAGGCAAGTTTAGCTGGCTACACCTTC
CASSLGQASLAGYTF
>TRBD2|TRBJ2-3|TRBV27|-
TGTGCCAGCAGTTGGGGACTAGCGGGGGGCCCAGGCACGCAGTATTTT
CASSWGLAGGPGTQYF
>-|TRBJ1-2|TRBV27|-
TGTGCCAGCAAGCCCCTCGACAGGACCTATGGCTACACCTTC
CASKPLDRTYGYTF
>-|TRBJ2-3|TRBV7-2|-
TGTGCCAGCAGCTTAGTTCCAGGGTTGGGTTCGGGCACAGATACGCAGTATTTT
CASSLVPGLGSGTDTQYF
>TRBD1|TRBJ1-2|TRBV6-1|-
TGTGCCAGCAGCGAACAGGGGTCGGGCTATGGCTACACCTTC
CASSEQGSGYGYTF
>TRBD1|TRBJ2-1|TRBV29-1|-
TGCAGCGTAGCACAGGGGGCTGAGCAGTTCTTC
CSVAQGAEQFF
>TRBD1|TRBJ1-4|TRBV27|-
TGTGCCAGCAGTCACCCGGGACAGGGAATTGTAAAACTGTTTTTT
CASSHPGQGIVKLFF
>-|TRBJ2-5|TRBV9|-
TGTGCCAGCAGCCCAAAACCCACCCAAGAGACCCAGTACTTC
CASSPKPTQETQYF
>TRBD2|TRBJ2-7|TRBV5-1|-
TGCGCCAGCACCCCCGGACTAGCGGGTCCTAGCTCCTACGAGCAGTACTTC
CASTPGLAGPSSYEQYF
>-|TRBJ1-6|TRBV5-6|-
TGTGCCAGCAGGGACGGGACTGCCGCCCCGGGGAATTCACCCCTCCACTTT
CASRDGTAAPGNSPLHF
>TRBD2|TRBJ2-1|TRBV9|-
TGTGCCAGCAGCGTAGGTAGCGGGAAGGAGCAGTTCTTC
CASSVGSGKEQFF
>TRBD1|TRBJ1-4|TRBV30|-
TGTGCCTGGAGTGAGGGGGACAGGGGGAATGAAAAACTGTTTTTT
CAWSEGDRGNEKLFF
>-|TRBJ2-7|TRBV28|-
TGTGCCAGCAGTCCCTACATGTTCTACGAGCAGTACTTC
CASSPYMFYEQYF
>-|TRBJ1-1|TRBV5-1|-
TGCGCCAGCAGCTTGGCCAAGGGAGGGTCTGAAGCTTTCTTT
CASSLAKGGSEAFF
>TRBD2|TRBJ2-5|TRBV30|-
TGTGCCTGGACCACTAGCGGGAGGAGTGAGACCCAGTACTTC
CAWTTSGRSETQYF
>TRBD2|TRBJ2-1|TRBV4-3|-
TGCGCCAGCAGCCAAACCGGACTAGCGGGCAATGAGCAGTTCTTC
CASSQTGLAGNEQFF
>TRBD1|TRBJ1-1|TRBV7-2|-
TGTGCCAGCAGCCCGCCCGGGACAGCGAACACTGAAGCTTTCTTT
CASSPPGTANTEAFF
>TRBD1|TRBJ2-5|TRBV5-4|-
TGTGCCAGCAGATCACAGGGGGCGCTGGAGACCCAGTACTTC
CASRSQGALETQYF
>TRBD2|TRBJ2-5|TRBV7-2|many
TGTGCCAGCAGCTTAAGCAGCGGGGGGGAGACCCAGTACTTC
CASSLSSGGETQYF
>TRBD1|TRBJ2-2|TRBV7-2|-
TGTGCCAGCAGCCGTACAGGGGGAGCCGGGGAGCTGTTTTTT
CASSRTGGAGELFF
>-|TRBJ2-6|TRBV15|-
TGTGCCACCAGCCCGACACCCATGGCCGGGGCCAACGTCCTGACTTTC
CATSPTPMAGANVLTF
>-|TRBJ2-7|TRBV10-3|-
TGTGCCATCAGTGACGGTACGGCGGGAATCTCCTACGAGCAGTACTTC
CAISDGTAGISYEQYF
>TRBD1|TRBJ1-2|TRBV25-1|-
TGTGCCAGCAGTGAGGACAGGGGGTATGGCTACACCTTC
CASSEDRGYGYTF
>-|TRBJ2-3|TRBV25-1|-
TGTGCCAGCATTATCGGACGAGAGGCAGATACGCAGTATTTT
CASIIGREADTQYF
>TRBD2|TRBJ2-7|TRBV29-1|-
TGCAGCGTTGACCTAGCGGGGGCCTACGAGCAGTACTTC
CSVDLAGAYEQYF
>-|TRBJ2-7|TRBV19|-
TGTGCCAGTAGTATTGGGTTCGAGCAGTACTTC
CASSIGFEQYF
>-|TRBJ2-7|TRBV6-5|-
TGTGCCAGCAGTTACTCGAGGGCAGCTTCCTACGAGCAGTACTTC
CASSYSRAASYEQYF
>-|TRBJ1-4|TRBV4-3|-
TGCGCCAGCAGCCAAGGGAACGGACGGAATGAAAAACTGTTTTTT
CASSQGNGRNEKLFF
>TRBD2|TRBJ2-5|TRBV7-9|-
TGTGCCAGCAGCCCCCAAGGAGGAAGGACTAGCGAAAAAGAGACCCAGTACTTC
CASSPQGGRTSEKETQYF
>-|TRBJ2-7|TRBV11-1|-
TGTGCCAGCAGCTTAAGGGACCCCACCTACGAGCAGTACTTC
CASSLRDPTYEQYF
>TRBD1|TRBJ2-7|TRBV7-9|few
TGTGCCAGCAGCTTAGGAACGGGTCGGACAGGGGGCTACGAGCAGTACTTC
CASSLGTGRTGGYEQYF
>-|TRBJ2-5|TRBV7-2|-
TGTGCCAGCAGCTTAAGGGGAGGCGGTGAAGAGACCCAGTACTTC
CASSLRGGGEETQYF
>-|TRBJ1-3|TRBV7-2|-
TGTGCCAGCAGCTTAGGCCCCTGGGGTCCTGGAAACACCATATATTTT
CASSLGPWGPGNTIYF
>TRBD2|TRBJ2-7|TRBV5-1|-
TGCGCCAGCAGTATAAGGACTAGCGGACCCTACGAGCAGTACTTC
CASSIRTSGPYEQYF
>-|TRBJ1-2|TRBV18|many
TGTGCCAGCTCACCACGGGCTGCGTTAGGTGATGGCTACACCTTC
CASSPRAALGDGYTF
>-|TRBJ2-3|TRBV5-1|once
TGCGCCAGCAGCTTGCCTAGGGCCGGAGATACGCAGTATTTT
CASSLPRAGDTQYF
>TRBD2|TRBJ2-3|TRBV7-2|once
TGTGCCAGCACCATTAGCGGGGGTCCCACAGATACGCAGTATTTT
CASTISGGPTDTQYF
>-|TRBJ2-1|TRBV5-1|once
TGCGCCAGCAGCCCCGGGACTCTCCCTGGGCGGGTTTACAATGAGCAGTTCTTC
CASSPGTLPGRVYNEQFF
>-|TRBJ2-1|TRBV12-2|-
TGTGCAAGTCGCTTAGTTTCGGGCGGGACAGGGGACAATGAGCAGTTCTTC
CASRLVSGGTGDNEQFF
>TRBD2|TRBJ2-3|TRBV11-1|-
TGTGCCAGCAGCGTACTGGGGACTAGTGAGGATACGCAGTATTTT
CASSVLGTSEDTQYF
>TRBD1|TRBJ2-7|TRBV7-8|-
TGTGCCAGCACCGTGAGGGACAGGGCTTACGAGCAGTACTTC
CASTVRDRAYEQYF
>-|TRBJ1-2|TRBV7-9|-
TGTGCCAGCAGCTTTTATCGGGTCGGGGTAGACTATGGCTACACCTTC
CASSFYRVGVDYGYTF
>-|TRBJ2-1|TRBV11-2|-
TGTGCCAGCAGCCCTAAGGACCGACTTAGCTTTCTGCACGGGGAGCAGTTCTTC
CASSPKDRLSFLHGEQFF
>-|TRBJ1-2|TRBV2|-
TGTGCCAGCAGTGAAGCTGGGGGGGGCTACACCTTC
CASSEAGGGYTF
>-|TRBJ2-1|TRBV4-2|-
TGTGCCAGCAAGAAGGAGGGGGAGAATCCCTACAATGAGCAGTTCTTC
CASKKEGENPYNEQFF
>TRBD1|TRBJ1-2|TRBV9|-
TGTGCCAGCAGCACCCACGGACAGGGAGGACATGGCTACACCTTC
CASSTHGQGGHGYTF
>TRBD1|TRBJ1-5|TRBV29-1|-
TGCAGCGTCGGACAGGTAAGGAATCAGCCCCAGCATTTT
CSVGQVRNQPQHF
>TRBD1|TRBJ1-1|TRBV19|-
TGTGCCAGTAGTATAGACAGGGGGGGAGTTGCTGAAGCTTTCTTT
CASSIDRGGVAEAFF
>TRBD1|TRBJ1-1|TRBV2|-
TGTGCCAGCAGTCCGAGCCGACAGGGGGGCACTGAAGCTTTCTTT
CASSPSRQGGTEAFF
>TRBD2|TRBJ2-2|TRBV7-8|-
TGTGCCAGCAGCTTAAGATCTAGCGGGGGATTCGCGAACACCGGGGAGCTGTTTTTT
CASSLRSSGGFANTGELFF